This T cell receptor beta chain was profiled in a study of cytomegalovirus exposure and HLA in healthy donors. The CDR3 has 14 residues. The V and J ends lost 0 bases and 5 bases respectively, with 10 bases between them. Per the germline V gene, CDR1 is MNHEY and CDR2 is SMNVEV (reference sequence). The PCR had 60 Vbeta and 13 Jbeta primers. Profiled with immunoSEQ multiplex PCR; TCRdb holds only in-frame clones, not every one. The data contain over 100,000 clones, roughly 79% of them singletons. In its sample, this clone was seen once. This clonotype was sampled from a woman between 50 and 59 years old in good health and CMV-seropositive. Sequenced material: PBMCs. The rearrangement links TRBV27 to TRBJ1-1; TRBD1 might be the D (6 bases). This CDR3 is CASSLSLRGTEAFF. The CDR3 DNA is TGTGCCAGCAGTTTATCCCTCAGGGGTACTGAAGCTTTCTTT.